Each of the 23 T cell receptor beta chains below was sequenced from the same sample in a study of a mutant IDH1 vaccine in newly diagnosed glioma. Time point of the sample: week 23, last vaccination. Alongside topical imiquimod, each dose of vaccine comprised 300 ug of mutant IDH1 20-mer peptide. Assay: immunoSEQ multiplex PCR; the TCRdb copy retains only in-frame clones and omits some. The data hold around 19,000 clones, with around 80% observed a single time. Antigen specificity for these receptors is unknown. Source: PBMCs, taken from a glioma patient whose treatment included an IDH1 peptide vaccine. These receptors all stem from a young man with glioma.

The chain joins TRBV4-1 to TRBJ1-5, with TRBD1 matching over 7 bases. This CDR3 contains 16 residues. J lost 2 bases, V lost 1 base, and 5 bases had no gene match. Germline CDR1 is MGHRA and CDR2 is YSYEKL. CDR3 residues: CASSQVGGGGNQPQHF. The DNA for the CDR3 is TGCGCCAGCAGCCAAGTTGGAGGGGGCGGCAATCAGCCCCAGCATTTT.

The chain links TRBV5-6 to TRBJ2-6, with 7 bases aligning to TRBD1. Trimming took 4 bases from V and 0 from J; bases not matched to a gene: 4. This CDR3 has 16 amino acids. Germline-derived CDR1 and CDR2 are SGHDT and YYEEEE. CDR3 loop: CASSSKGASGANVLTF. The CDR3 bases are TGTGCCAGCAGCAGTAAGGGGGCCTCTGGGGCCAACGTCCTGACTTTC.

The chain uses TRBV5-1 and TRBJ1-6, with unresolved D. Trimming removed 1 base from V and 7 bases from J, with 12 bases in between. Germline V gene data show CDR1 as SGHRS and CDR2 as YFSETQ. The CDR3 runs 15 residues. The CDR3 sequence: CASSLYGIQNSPLHF. CDR3 sequence (DNA): TGCGCCAGCAGCTTGTACGGGATCCAAAATTCACCCCTCCACTTT. Using reference TRBV5-1 and TRBJ1-6 for the parts outside the CDR3, the full variable domain is KAGVTQTPRYLIKTRGQQVTLSCSPISGHRSVSWYQQTPGQGLQFLFEYFSETQRNKGNFPGRFSGRQFSNSRSEMNVSTLELGDSALYLCASSLYGIQNSPLHFGNGTRLTVT.

V usage is TRBV5-1 and J usage is TRBJ2-5; TRBD1 aligns across 9 bases. This CDR3 contains 14 residues. CDR1 and CDR2 from the germline V gene are SGHRS and YFSETQ. The junction had 6 bases not matched to a gene; V was cut back by 6 bases and J by 3 bases. CDR3 nucleotide sequence: TGCGCCAGCACCCTCGGGACAGGGAAAGAGACCCAGTACTTC. This encodes CASTLGTGKETQYF.

The rearrangement links TRBV5-1 to TRBJ2-7; no definite D call. V lost 3 bases and J 4 bases, leaving 5 bases between the germline ends. The CDR3 extends over 11 amino acids. Germline CDR1 reads SGHRS; CDR2 reads YFSETQ. The CDR3 sequence is CASSSSYEQYF. DNA for the CDR3: TGCGCCAGCAGCTCTTCTTACGAGCAGTACTTC.

The chain carries TRBV7-8 and TRBJ2-7; 11 bases fit TRBD2. This CDR3 has 16 residues. CDR1 and CDR2 from the germline V gene are SGHVS and FQNEAQ. After removal of 4 bases from V and 3 bases from J, the junction contained 8 bases not matched to a gene. CDR3 DNA sequence: TGTGCCAGCAGCTCGACCGGGACTAGCGGCGGCTACGAGCAGTACTTC. The encoded protein is CASSSTGTSGGYEQYF.

The V gene is TRBV5-4, the J gene TRBJ1-6; D may be TRBD1 (5 bases). Germline V lookup: CDR1 SGHNT, CDR2 YYREEE (reference sequence). Trimming stripped 1 base from V and 6 bases from J, with 8 bases between. The CDR3 has 14 amino acids. The CDR3 DNA is TGTGCCAGCAGCTTGAGGGGAGGTAATTCACCCCTCCACTTT. Its translation is CASSLRGGNSPLHF.

The chain links TRBV27 to TRBJ1-2, with D hard to call. CDR3 length equals 15 residues. From germline, CDR1 is MNHEY and CDR2 SMNVEV (reference sequence). V lost 3 bases, J lost 4 bases, and 15 bases lay in between. In DNA form, the CDR3 reads TGTGCCAGCAGTTTTTTCGTGGCAGGCATCTATGGCTACACCTTC. Translation gives CASSFFVAGIYGYTF.

The chain combines TRBV5-1 with TRBJ2-6; 7 nucleotides match TRBD1. V trimming: 5 bases; J trimming: 2 bases; junction bases outside the gene matches: 7. This CDR3 region has 16 residues. CDR1 and CDR2 (germline): SGHRS, YFSETQ. The CDR3 loop is CASRDQGVTGANVLTF. CDR3 in DNA: TGCGCCAGCAGGGATCAGGGGGTCACTGGGGCCAACGTCCTGACTTTC.

This chain joins TRBV7-8 and TRBJ1-1; D might be TRBD1 (5 bases). V lost 1 base and J 4 bases, leaving 16 bases between the germline ends. Germline V CDR1 and CDR2: SGHVS, FQNEAQ. The CDR3 spans 16 residues. The CDR3 DNA sequence: TGTGCCAGCAGCTTAGAAAGCAGGGCGGCGAGCACTGAAGCTTTCTTT. Translation gives CASSLESRAASTEAFF. Filled out from reference TRBV7-8 and TRBJ1-1, the complete variable domain reads GAGVSQSPRYKVAKRGQDVALRCDPISGHVSLFWYQQALGQGPEFLTYFQNEAQLDKSGLPSDRFFAERPEGSVSTLKIQRTQQEDSAVYLCASSLESRAASTEAFFGQGTRLTVV.

The chain is built from TRBV5-1 and TRBJ2-3; possibly TRBD1 or TRBD2 for D (5 bases each). Germline CDR1 and CDR2: SGHRS and YFSETQ. Trimming shortened V by 4 bases and J by 0 bases, and 12 bases separated the two germline ends. The CDR3 contains 15 residues. The CDR3 DNA sequence: TGCGCCAGCAGCCAGGATGGGGGTAGCACAGATACGCAGTATTTT. This translates into CASSQDGGSTDTQYF.

This clone appeared a single time. V and J are TRBV15 and TRBJ1-3; D remains ambiguous. The CDR3 length is 14 residues. V gave up 1 base and J gave up 3 bases, with 7 bases separating them. Germline values: CDR1 LNHNV, CDR2 YYDKDF (reference sequence). The CDR3 spells CATSRVPGGNTIYF. In nucleotides, the CDR3 is TGTGCCACCAGCAGAGTCCCAGGTGGAAACACCATATATTTT.

By frequency in the sample, this clone is medium-sized (0.01 to 0.1%). The CDR3 DNA reads TGTGCCAGCAGCTTAATTGCCACGGGGGGGGGTGGCTACACCTTC. It encodes CASSLIATGGGGYTF. The gene calls are TRBV7-6 and TRBJ1-2; D perhaps matches TRBD1 (5 bases). V lost 2 bases and J 7 bases, leaving 17 bases between the germline ends. The germline CDR1 and CDR2 sequences are SGHVS and FNYEAQ. This CDR3 spans 15 amino acids.

The chain has TRBV7-2 and TRBJ2-1; 7 nucleotides match TRBD2. The V gene's germline CDR1 is SGHTA and CDR2 FQGNSA. This CDR3 region has 13 residues. Unmatched junction bases numbered 2, after V lost 6 bases and J lost 3 bases. This CDR3 is CASRPSGYNEQFF. Written as DNA, the CDR3 is TGTGCCAGCAGGCCTAGCGGCTACAATGAGCAGTTCTTC.

This chain uses TRBV27 with TRBJ2-2; perhaps D is TRBD1 or TRBD2 (6 bases each). Deletions cut 3 bases from V and 4 bases from J, with 21 bases between. Germline V gene lookup returns CDR1 MNHEY and CDR2 SMNVEV (reference sequence). The CDR3 totals 18 residues. DNA of the CDR3: TGTGCCAGCAGTTTGCGGCAGGGGACTCCCTTGGGCACCGGGGAGCTGTTTTTT. This sequence encodes CASSLRQGTPLGTGELFF.

The J gene is TRBJ2-3, the V gene TRBV14; a possible D gene is TRBD2 (6 bases). The germline CDR1 and CDR2 sequences are SGHDN and FVKESK. V dropped 2 bases and J dropped 0 bases, with 15 bases sitting between them. This CDR3 contains 17 residues. The CDR3, as DNA: TGTGCCAGCAGCCAACGGCGGGACTCCTTAAGCACAGATACGCAGTATTTT. It encodes CASSQRRDSLSTDTQYF.

CDR3 amino acids: CATSEGPDYGYTF. CDR3 in DNA: TGTGCCACCAGCGAGGGGCCGGACTATGGCTACACCTTC. This chain connects TRBV15 to TRBJ1-2; weak D call: TRBD1 (5 bases). The germline gives CDR1 LNHNV, CDR2 YYDKDF (reference sequence). The CDR3 covers 13 residues. V dropped 5 bases and J dropped 3 bases, with 10 bases sitting between them.

Comments on this clone: A far larger clone is one base from this, pointing to a likely read error. Other DNA sequences of this sample code for an identical CDR3. The V and J genes are TRBV6-6 and TRBJ1-1; D is uncertain. The CDR3 runs 11 residues. Trimming removed 0 bases at V and 6 bases at J, with 2 bases between. Germline CDR1 MNHNY, CDR2 SVGAGI (reference sequence). The CDR3 is CASSYSSEAFF. CDR3 nucleotide sequence: TGTGCCAGCAGTTACTCATCTGAAGCTTTCTTT.

CDR3 sequence: CSVEAGGNTEAFF. DNA of the CDR3: TGCAGCGTTGAAGCAGGGGGGAACACTGAAGCTTTCTTT. V is TRBV29-1 and J is TRBJ1-1; 7 bases line up with TRBD1. The CDR3 extends over 13 amino acids. Per germline, CDR1 SQVTM and CDR2 ANQGSEA. The V and J ends lost 1 base and 1 base, in that order; junction bases with no gene match: 0.

The chain has TRBV27 and TRBJ1-1; D perhaps matches TRBD1 (6 bases). The CDR3 loop spans 14 amino acids. Germline CDR1 is MNHEY and CDR2 is SMNVEV (reference sequence). Trimming pared 5 bases from V and 3 bases from J, leaving 13 bases between. The CDR3 bases are TGTGCCAGCAGTCCACAGGGATGGGACACTGAAGCTTTCTTT. Protein: CASSPQGWDTEAFF.

This clone was detected only a few times. This rearrangement joins TRBV10-3 to TRBJ1-1; D gene uncertain. The germline V and J ends were trimmed by 2 bases and 11 bases, with 9 bases remaining between them. The CDR3 length is 11 residues. Germline V CDR1 and CDR2: ENHRY, SYGVKD. For the CDR3, the DNA is TGTGCCATCAGTGAGGAAGGGTTGGCTTTCTTT. This codes for CAISEEGLAFF.

V gene TRBV6-6 combines with J gene TRBJ2-2, with D possibly being TRBD2 (6 bases). V lost 5 bases to trimming and J lost 6 bases, with 10 bases between them. Germline CDR1 and CDR2: MNHNY and SVGAGI (reference sequence). The CDR3 is 13 residues long. The CDR3 here is CASSPSDAGELFF. CDR3 DNA sequence: TGTGCCAGCAGTCCTAGCGACGCCGGGGAGCTGTTTTTT.

This clone was seen a handful of times. The rearrangement joins TRBV7-8 to TRBJ1-5; unclear D gene. CDR3 length: 15 amino acids. Between the trimmed V and J ends, which lost 1 base and 0 bases, there was a span of 7 bases. Germline assignment: CDR1 SGHVS and CDR2 FQNEAQ. CDR3 amino acids: CASSLGELSNQPQHF. DNA of the CDR3: TGTGCCAGCAGCTTAGGAGAACTTAGCAATCAGCCCCAGCATTTT.